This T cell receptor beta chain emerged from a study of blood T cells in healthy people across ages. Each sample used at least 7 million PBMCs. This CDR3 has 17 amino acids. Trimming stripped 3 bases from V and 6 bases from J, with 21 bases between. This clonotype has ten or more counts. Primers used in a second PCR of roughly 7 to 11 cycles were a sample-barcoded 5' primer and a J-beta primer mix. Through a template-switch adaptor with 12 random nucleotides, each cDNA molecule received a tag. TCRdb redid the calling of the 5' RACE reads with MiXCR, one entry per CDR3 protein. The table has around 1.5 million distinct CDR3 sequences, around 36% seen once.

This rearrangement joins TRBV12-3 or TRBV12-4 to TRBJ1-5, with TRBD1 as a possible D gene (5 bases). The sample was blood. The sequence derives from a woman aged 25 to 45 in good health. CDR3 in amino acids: CASSFKNLGTQGQPQHF. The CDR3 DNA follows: TGTGCCAGCAGTTTCAAAAACTTGGGGACCCAAGGTCAGCCCCAGCATTTT.